Following are 21 T cell receptor beta chains from one sample sequenced in a study of identical twins (dated by TCRdb to 2016 to 2017). To prepare the library, 5' RACE was applied. Sequencing used an Illumina HiSeq 2000. TCRdb trimmed the raw reads at Q25, called clones with MiXCR and kept productive beta chains. Each entry is one CDR3 protein sequence, shown with its most common DNA and genes. Across this sample there are 130,000 to 150,000 distinct CDR3 sequences, with roughly 3.3% seen only once. The biggest ten clones account for 7% to 10% of the sample. What was sequenced was memory T cells sorted from blood. In the paper's terms, the cell subset or site label means: CD45RO+ enriched T cells. These receptors all stem from a man aged 18 to 29 in good health.

This clonotype occurred a few times. The DNA of the CDR3 is TGCAGTGCTAGAGATACGCCGGATCAGTACTTC. Translating gives CSARDTPDQYF. V is TRBV20-1 and J is TRBJ2-5; D is unresolved. The CDR3 has 11 residues. The germline CDR1 and CDR2 sequences are DFQATT and SNEGSKA (reference sequence). V was cut by 0 bases and J by 11 bases, with 10 bases left in between.

This clonotype was seen many times. The V gene is TRBV3-1, the J gene TRBJ1-3; D remains unclear. Germline CDR1 reads LGHDT; CDR2 reads YNNKEL (reference sequence). The CDR3 loop spans 14 amino acids. Trimming shortened V by 3 bases and J by 2 bases, and 8 bases separated the two germline ends. The CDR3 loop is CASSQGFPGNTIYF. The CDR3 nucleotides are TGTGCCAGCAGCCAGGGGTTCCCTGGAAACACCATATATTTT.

There are many counts of this clonotype. Here the CDR3 reads CASSLERTVYEQYF. CDR3 coding DNA: TGCGCCAGCAGCTTGGAGAGGACAGTCTACGAGCAGTACTTC. The chain uses TRBV5-1 and TRBJ2-7; D might be TRBD1 (6 bases). Trimming left V 0 bases short and J 3 bases short, with 10 bases between. The CDR3 is 14 residues long. CDR1 SGHRS and CDR2 YFSETQ come from the germline V gene.

This clonotype was counted many times. The rearrangement joins TRBV12-3 or TRBV12-4 to TRBJ1-5; D may be TRBD1 (6 bases). The V and J ends lost 3 bases and 6 bases respectively, with 12 bases between them. The CDR3 covers 14 residues. The CDR3 loop reads CASSFLGASQPQHF. The CDR3 coding sequence is TGTGCCAGCAGTTTTCTGGGGGCTAGTCAGCCCCAGCATTTT.

Concerning this clonotype: Lacking the conserved final phenylalanine or tryptophan, this CDR3 likely reflects a read error. The DNA is left out, because the CDR3 cannot be placed on it with certainty; the CDR3 is given as TCRdb lists it. The chain uses TRBV9 and TRBJ2-7; TRBD2 is the table's D call and was not checked against the DNA. Germline V gene sequence: CDR1 SGDLS, CDR2 YYNGEE. The CDR3 is 10 amino acids long, termini counted. CDR3: CASSVAPGGL.

This clonotype was observed at least ten times. The chain has TRBV5-5 and TRBJ2-2; unclear D gene. Germline V gene data show CDR1 as SGHKS and CDR2 as YYEKEE (reference sequence). CDR3 length: 15 amino acids. V gave up 1 base and J gave up 1 base, with 8 bases separating them. This CDR3 is CASSLFPVNTGELFF. The CDR3 region has the DNA TGTGCCAGCAGCTTGTTTCCCGTGAACACCGGGGAGCTGTTTTTT. The whole variable domain, remainder taken from reference TRBV5-5 and TRBJ2-2, is DAGVTQSPTHLIKTRGQQVTLRCSPISGHKSVSWYQQVLGQGPQFIFQYYEKEERGRGNFPDRFSARQFPNYSSELNVNALLLGDSALYLCASSLFPVNTGELFFGEGSRLTVL.

In its sample, this clonotype was seen many times. As DNA, the CDR3 is TGCAGTGCTTCGAGGGGTCAGAACACTGAAGCTTTCTTT. Residues: CSASRGQNTEAFF. V is TRBV20-1 and J is TRBJ1-1; perhaps TRBD1 as D (5 bases). The germline V gene encodes CDR1 DFQATT and CDR2 SNEGSKA (reference sequence). Trimming took 5 bases from V and 1 from J, leaving 11 bases between them. The CDR3 totals 13 residues.

This clonotype was observed many times. The rearrangement joins TRBV29-1 to TRBJ2-3, with D tentatively TRBD2 (6 bases). Germline CDR1 reads SQVTM; CDR2 reads ANQGSEA. The V and J ends lost 3 bases and 11 bases respectively, with 12 bases between them. This CDR3 region has 11 residues. In DNA, the CDR3 is TGCAGCGTTGACGCGGGATCAGGGCAGTATTTT. Translation: CSVDAGSGQYF.

This clonotype has a count of ten or more. This sequence joins TRBV6-2 or TRBV6-3 and TRBJ2-7, with D perhaps given as TRBD1 or TRBD2 (5 bases each). The germline V gene has CDR1 MNHEY and CDR2 SVGEGT. V lost 10 bases and J 1 base, leaving 11 bases between the germline ends. The CDR3 is 12 residues long. CDR3 DNA: TGTGCCACCCGGGGCAGGTCCTACGAGCAGTACGTC. Amino acid sequence: CATRGRSYEQYV.

This clonotype was seen at least ten times. The V call is TRBV6-1, the J call TRBJ1-4; D is ambiguous. Germline CDR1 reads MNHNS; CDR2 reads SASEGT. Trimming removed 0 bases at V and 10 bases at J, with 21 bases between. This CDR3 is 17 amino acids long. DNA of the CDR3: TGTGCCAGCAGTGAAGCGCTTCGGAGAGGGTTTGGTGGAAAACTGTTTTTT. Translated: CASSEALRRGFGGKLFF.

V and J are TRBV4-3 and TRBJ2-5; D not certain. Germline V gene lookup returns CDR1 LGHNA and CDR2 YSLEER. The V and J ends lost 0 bases and 7 bases respectively, with 12 bases between them. CDR3 size: 14 residues. CDR3 in amino acids: CASSQDRSAGTQYF. CDR3 in DNA: TGCGCCAGCAGCCAAGATAGGTCTGCTGGGACCCAGTACTTC.

This clonotype was detected many times. The chain employs TRBV12-3 or TRBV12-4 and TRBJ1-1; possibly TRBD1 for D (6 bases). CDR3 size: 15 residues. V was trimmed by 6 bases and J by 4 bases, leaving 18 bases between them. The CDR3 nucleotides read TGTGCCAGCAGACCCGGCCGGGGGGCGAGCACTGAAGCTTTCTTT. This codes for CASRPGRGASTEAFF.

This clonotype was detected many times. CDR3 residues: CASSIQGADSDTQYF. The CDR3 DNA sequence: TGCGCCAGCAGCATACAGGGGGCAGACTCAGATACGCAGTATTTT. The chain uses TRBV5-1 and TRBJ2-3; 9 nucleotides align to TRBD1. CDR1 is SGHRS and CDR2 is YFSETQ in the germline V gene. Unmatched junction bases numbered 7, after V lost 4 bases and J lost 4 bases. This CDR3 has 15 residues.

This clonotype was seen more than once but under ten times. The DNA for the CDR3 is TGTGCCAGCAGCTTAAGGGGTGGCACTGAAGCTTTCTTT. Amino acids: CASSLRGGTEAFF. The gene calls are TRBV7-2 and TRBJ1-1; a weak D match, TRBD1 (5 bases). Trimming cost V 2 bases and J 4 bases, with 8 bases left between them. The CDR3 is 13 amino acids. Germline CDR1 reads SGHTA; CDR2 reads FQGNSA.

This clonotype was observed many times. This rearrangement joins TRBV4-3 to TRBJ1-2; possible D gene TRBD1, 5 bases. CDR3 size: 15 residues. In germline, CDR1 is LGHNA, CDR2 YSLEER. V lost 0 bases, J lost 13 bases, and 21 bases lay in between. CDR3 bases: TGCGCCAGCAGCCAAGATGGCTCATCCCACCGGGGGATCACCTTC. This codes for CASSQDGSSHRGITF.

This clonotype was seen many times. The CDR3 DNA is TGTGCCAGCGGGTCGCGGCAGAGATACAATGAGCAGTTCTTC. It specifies CASGSRQRYNEQFF. V and J are TRBV12-3 or TRBV12-4 and TRBJ2-1; D uncertain. The CDR3 length is 14 residues. The V end lost 8 bases, the J end lost 4 bases, and 15 bases lay between the germline ends.

This clonotype was observed at least ten times. The genes are TRBV7-2 and TRBJ1-1, with 7 bases that match TRBD1. Germline CDR1 and CDR2: SGHTA and FQGNSA. The V gene end was trimmed by 5 bases and the J gene end by 7 bases; junction bases not matched to a gene: 7. The CDR3 is 13 amino acids. This CDR3 reads CASSPDRRGEAFF. The CDR3 DNA reads TGTGCCAGCAGCCCGGACAGGCGGGGTGAAGCTTTCTTT.

For the CDR3, the DNA is TGTGCCAGCAGAAAGGTACCCGGGAACACTGAAGCTTTCTTT. Protein: CASRKVPGNTEAFF. The chain employs TRBV7-6 and TRBJ1-1; D is undetermined. The CDR3 is 14 amino acids. Trimming took off 6 bases at V and 1 base at J, with 12 bases between the two ends. Germline CDR1 reads SGHVS; CDR2 reads FNYEAQ.

V usage is TRBV11-2 and J usage is TRBJ2-1, with D possibly being TRBD2 (6 bases). V was shortened by 2 bases and J by 8 bases, with 16 bases between the two germline ends. From germline, CDR1 is SGHAT and CDR2 FQNNGV. CDR3 length equals 15 residues. CDR3 amino acids: CASSLYRASEYEQFF. CDR3 nucleotide sequence: TGTGCCAGCAGCTTATATAGGGCTAGCGAATATGAGCAGTTCTTC.

This clonotype occurred many times. The chain recombines TRBV29-1 with TRBJ2-3; 14 positions match TRBD2. The V gene end was trimmed by 7 bases and the J gene end by 8 bases; junction bases not matched to a gene: 11. The CDR3 runs 15 residues. Looked up from germline, CDR1 is SQVTM and CDR2 is ANQGSEA. The CDR3 spells CSGDPGLAGASTQYF. The CDR3 region has the DNA TGCAGCGGGGACCCGGGACTAGCGGGGGCCAGTACGCAGTATTTT.

J is TRBJ2-7 and V is TRBV7-2; TRBD1 matches at 7 bases. Germline CDR1 SGHTA, CDR2 FQGNSA. The CDR3 contains 15 residues. V lost 7 bases and J lost 4; bases outside the gene matches: 13. CDR3 sequence (DNA): TGTGCCAGCAACCTTTATACCGGGACAGCTTACGAGCAGTACTTC. Translating it yields CASNLYTGTAYEQYF.